A single sample gave rise to the 17 T cell receptor beta chains below, sequenced in a study of cytomegalovirus exposure and HLA in healthy donors. This PCR relied on a set of 60 Vbeta primers and 13 Jbeta primers. The protocol was immunoSEQ multiplex PCR, while the TCRdb copy is restricted to in-frame clones and leaves out a portion. The sample yields some 120,000 clones, 70% to 80% seen once. Sequenced sample: PBMCs. The receptors were sampled from a man in his late teens or twenties in good health and CMV-seronegative.

The chain joins TRBV28 to TRBJ2-2; TRBD1 matches 7 bases. This CDR3 is built from 15 residues. V dropped 6 bases and J dropped 6; count of bases not matched to a gene: 10. Germline CDR1 and CDR2: MDHEN and SYDVKM. CDR3 DNA: TGTGCCAGCAGCACCGGGACAGATTCAGCCGGGGAGCTGTTTTTT. It translates to CASSTGTDSAGELFF. Using reference TRBV28 and TRBJ2-2 for the parts outside the CDR3, the full variable domain is DVKVTQSSRYLVKRTGEKVFLECVQDMDHENMFWYRQDPGLGLRLIYFSYDVKMKEKGDIPEGYSVSREKKERFSLILESASTNQTSMYLCASSTGTDSAGELFFGEGSRLTVL.

The V and J genes are TRBV7-9 and TRBJ1-3; D is ambiguous. The germline V gene has CDR1 SEHNR and CDR2 FQNEAQ (reference sequence). The V and J ends lost 3 bases and 0 bases respectively, with 6 bases between them. The CDR3 spans 14 residues. The CDR3 bases are TGTGCCAGCAGCTTCAGTGTCTCTGGAAACACCATATATTTT. Amino acid sequence: CASSFSVSGNTIYF.

The CDR3 nucleotides are TGTGCCAGCAGCGTAGGGGCCTCTGCAAGTGCGGAGACCCAGTACTTC. Translating it yields CASSVGASASAETQYF. V and J are TRBV9 and TRBJ2-5; D remains ambiguous. This CDR3 comprises 16 residues. V dropped 0 bases and J dropped 5 bases, with 17 bases sitting between them. Per the germline V gene, CDR1 is SGDLS and CDR2 is YYNGEE.

V usage is TRBV7-3 and J usage is TRBJ2-3; perhaps TRBD1 as D (5 bases). Germline-derived CDR1 and CDR2 are SGHTA and FQGTGA. The CDR3 contains 17 residues. Trimming cost V 0 bases and J 2 bases, with 15 bases left between them. The DNA for the CDR3 is TGTGCCAGCAGCTTAACGCGTTCACAGGAGCACACAGATACGCAGTATTTT. It codes for CASSLTRSQEHTDTQYF.

The rearrangement links TRBV6-6 to TRBJ2-1; D is perhaps TRBD2 (6 bases). Germline V gene lookup returns CDR1 MNHNY and CDR2 SVGAGI (reference sequence). The CDR3 is 16 amino acids. The V end was cut by 5 bases, the J end by 4 bases, with 18 bases between. CDR3 DNA: TGTGCCAGCAGTCCCGCGAATCGCGGGGATTACAATGAGCAGTTCTTC. Translating it yields CASSPANRGDYNEQFF.

The V and J genes are TRBV5-6 and TRBJ2-5; D gene unclear. Germline V gene sequence: CDR1 SGHDT, CDR2 YYEEEE. V was pared by 4 bases and J by 4 bases, with 14 bases between. The CDR3 is 14 amino acids. The CDR3 sequence is CASSRGRVGETQYF. As DNA, the CDR3 is TGTGCCAGCAGCCGCGGCCGGGTGGGAGAGACCCAGTACTTC.

The V gene is TRBV7-8, the J gene TRBJ2-1; possible D gene TRBD2, 5 bases. This CDR3 spans 14 amino acids. Trimming left V 5 bases short and J 3 bases short, with 11 bases between. The V gene's germline CDR1 is SGHVS and CDR2 FQNEAQ. In DNA form, the CDR3 reads TGTGCCAGCAGCCAAAATCGGGACTACAATGAGCAGTTCTTC. The encoded protein is CASSQNRDYNEQFF. Supplemented by reference TRBV7-8 and TRBJ2-1, the full variable domain reads GAGVSQSPRYKVAKRGQDVALRCDPISGHVSLFWYQQALGQGPEFLTYFQNEAQLDKSGLPSDRFFAERPEGSVSTLKIQRTQQEDSAVYLCASSQNRDYNEQFFGPGTRLTVL.

CDR3 bases: TGTGCCAGCAGCCCCCCTCGTCCGGGGAACACTGAAGCTTTCTTT. Amino acid sequence: CASSPPRPGNTEAFF. This chain uses TRBV6-5 with TRBJ1-1; D gene uncertain. The germline gives CDR1 MNHEY, CDR2 SVGAGI. V lost 6 bases and J lost 1, with 15 bases in between. The CDR3 is 15 amino acids.

V is TRBV10-3 and J is TRBJ2-7; D remains unclear. Trimming took 2 bases from V and 3 from J, leaving 8 bases between them. The CDR3 is 13 amino acids. Germline V lookup: CDR1 ENHRY, CDR2 SYGVKD. The CDR3 here is CAISEGSFYEQYF. The DNA of the CDR3 is TGTGCCATCAGTGAGGGCAGTTTCTACGAGCAGTACTTC.

This rearrangement joins TRBV5-1 to TRBJ2-7; no reliable D call. The germline gives CDR1 SGHRS, CDR2 YFSETQ. CDR3 length: 16 amino acids. V was shortened by 3 bases and J by 5 bases, with 21 bases between the two germline ends. CDR3 DNA: TGCGCCAGCAGCTCCCACGGTTCCGTCATAACTAACGAGCAGTACTTC. Encoded protein: CASSSHGSVITNEQYF.

V gene TRBV28 combines with J gene TRBJ2-1; 7 nucleotides agree with TRBD2. CDR1 and CDR2 (germline): MDHEN, SYDVKM. V was clipped by 7 bases and J by 2 bases; unmatched bases: 5. The CDR3 length is 14 residues. The CDR3 region has the DNA TGTGCCAGCACGGGAGGAGGAACCTACAATGAGCAGTTCTTC. Amino acids: CASTGGGTYNEQFF.

V gene TRBV10-3 combines with J gene TRBJ1-2; D possibly corresponds to TRBD1 (5 bases). From germline, CDR1 is ENHRY and CDR2 SYGVKD. This CDR3 comprises 16 residues. V was clipped by 4 bases and J by 4 bases, with 19 bases between them. CDR3 region: CAISGSTGLLAYGYTF. In DNA form, the CDR3 reads TGTGCCATCAGTGGAAGTACGGGACTTCTGGCCTATGGCTACACCTTC.

The chain combines TRBV7-9 with TRBJ1-3; D possibly corresponds to TRBD1 (5 bases). CDR1 is SEHNR and CDR2 is FQNEAQ in the germline V gene (reference sequence). V was cut by 1 base and J by 2 bases, with 12 bases left in between. This CDR3 contains 16 residues. The CDR3 bases are TGTGCCAGCAGCTTAGGGGGCTCGAGGACTGGAAACACCATATATTTT. This codes for CASSLGGSRTGNTIYF.

The V and J genes are TRBV4-1 and TRBJ1-2; possible D gene TRBD1, 5 bases. CDR3 length: 16 residues. CDR1 MGHRA and CDR2 YSYEKL come from the germline V gene. Trimming removed 0 bases at V and 5 bases at J, with 16 bases between. This CDR3 is CASSQDRGRVGYGYTF. CDR3 DNA: TGCGCCAGCAGCCAAGATAGGGGCAGGGTAGGGTATGGCTACACCTTC.

Here the CDR3 DNA reads TGTGCCAGCAGCGTAGGTTCACAGGGGGCATACGGCTACACCTTC. Protein product: CASSVGSQGAYGYTF. V is TRBV9 and J is TRBJ1-2, with 9 bases matching TRBD1. The CDR3 extends over 15 amino acids. The V and J ends lost 0 bases and 8 bases, in that order; junction bases with no gene match: 8. Germline-derived CDR1 and CDR2 are SGDLS and YYNGEE.

The V and J genes are TRBV6-5 and TRBJ2-2, with D tentatively TRBD2 (5 bases). The CDR3 has 15 residues. Per germline, CDR1 MNHEY and CDR2 SVGAGI. The V and J ends lost 5 bases and 4 bases respectively, with 14 bases between them. The CDR3 here is CASSPRTLTTGELFF. CDR3 nucleotides: TGTGCCAGCAGTCCAAGGACTTTAACCACCGGGGAGCTGTTTTTT.

This clone was recorded once. Other nucleotide sequences from this sample produce the same CDR3. This sequence joins TRBV14 and TRBJ1-2; possibly TRBD1 for D (5 bases). The V gene's germline CDR1 is SGHDN and CDR2 FVKESK. Trimming stripped 1 base from V and 4 bases from J, with 19 bases between. The CDR3 has 17 residues. The CDR3 DNA sequence: TGTGCCAGCAGCCAAGCTCCTGGGCAGGGAGGACCCTATGGCTACACCTTC. Translated, it gives CASSQAPGQGGPYGYTF.